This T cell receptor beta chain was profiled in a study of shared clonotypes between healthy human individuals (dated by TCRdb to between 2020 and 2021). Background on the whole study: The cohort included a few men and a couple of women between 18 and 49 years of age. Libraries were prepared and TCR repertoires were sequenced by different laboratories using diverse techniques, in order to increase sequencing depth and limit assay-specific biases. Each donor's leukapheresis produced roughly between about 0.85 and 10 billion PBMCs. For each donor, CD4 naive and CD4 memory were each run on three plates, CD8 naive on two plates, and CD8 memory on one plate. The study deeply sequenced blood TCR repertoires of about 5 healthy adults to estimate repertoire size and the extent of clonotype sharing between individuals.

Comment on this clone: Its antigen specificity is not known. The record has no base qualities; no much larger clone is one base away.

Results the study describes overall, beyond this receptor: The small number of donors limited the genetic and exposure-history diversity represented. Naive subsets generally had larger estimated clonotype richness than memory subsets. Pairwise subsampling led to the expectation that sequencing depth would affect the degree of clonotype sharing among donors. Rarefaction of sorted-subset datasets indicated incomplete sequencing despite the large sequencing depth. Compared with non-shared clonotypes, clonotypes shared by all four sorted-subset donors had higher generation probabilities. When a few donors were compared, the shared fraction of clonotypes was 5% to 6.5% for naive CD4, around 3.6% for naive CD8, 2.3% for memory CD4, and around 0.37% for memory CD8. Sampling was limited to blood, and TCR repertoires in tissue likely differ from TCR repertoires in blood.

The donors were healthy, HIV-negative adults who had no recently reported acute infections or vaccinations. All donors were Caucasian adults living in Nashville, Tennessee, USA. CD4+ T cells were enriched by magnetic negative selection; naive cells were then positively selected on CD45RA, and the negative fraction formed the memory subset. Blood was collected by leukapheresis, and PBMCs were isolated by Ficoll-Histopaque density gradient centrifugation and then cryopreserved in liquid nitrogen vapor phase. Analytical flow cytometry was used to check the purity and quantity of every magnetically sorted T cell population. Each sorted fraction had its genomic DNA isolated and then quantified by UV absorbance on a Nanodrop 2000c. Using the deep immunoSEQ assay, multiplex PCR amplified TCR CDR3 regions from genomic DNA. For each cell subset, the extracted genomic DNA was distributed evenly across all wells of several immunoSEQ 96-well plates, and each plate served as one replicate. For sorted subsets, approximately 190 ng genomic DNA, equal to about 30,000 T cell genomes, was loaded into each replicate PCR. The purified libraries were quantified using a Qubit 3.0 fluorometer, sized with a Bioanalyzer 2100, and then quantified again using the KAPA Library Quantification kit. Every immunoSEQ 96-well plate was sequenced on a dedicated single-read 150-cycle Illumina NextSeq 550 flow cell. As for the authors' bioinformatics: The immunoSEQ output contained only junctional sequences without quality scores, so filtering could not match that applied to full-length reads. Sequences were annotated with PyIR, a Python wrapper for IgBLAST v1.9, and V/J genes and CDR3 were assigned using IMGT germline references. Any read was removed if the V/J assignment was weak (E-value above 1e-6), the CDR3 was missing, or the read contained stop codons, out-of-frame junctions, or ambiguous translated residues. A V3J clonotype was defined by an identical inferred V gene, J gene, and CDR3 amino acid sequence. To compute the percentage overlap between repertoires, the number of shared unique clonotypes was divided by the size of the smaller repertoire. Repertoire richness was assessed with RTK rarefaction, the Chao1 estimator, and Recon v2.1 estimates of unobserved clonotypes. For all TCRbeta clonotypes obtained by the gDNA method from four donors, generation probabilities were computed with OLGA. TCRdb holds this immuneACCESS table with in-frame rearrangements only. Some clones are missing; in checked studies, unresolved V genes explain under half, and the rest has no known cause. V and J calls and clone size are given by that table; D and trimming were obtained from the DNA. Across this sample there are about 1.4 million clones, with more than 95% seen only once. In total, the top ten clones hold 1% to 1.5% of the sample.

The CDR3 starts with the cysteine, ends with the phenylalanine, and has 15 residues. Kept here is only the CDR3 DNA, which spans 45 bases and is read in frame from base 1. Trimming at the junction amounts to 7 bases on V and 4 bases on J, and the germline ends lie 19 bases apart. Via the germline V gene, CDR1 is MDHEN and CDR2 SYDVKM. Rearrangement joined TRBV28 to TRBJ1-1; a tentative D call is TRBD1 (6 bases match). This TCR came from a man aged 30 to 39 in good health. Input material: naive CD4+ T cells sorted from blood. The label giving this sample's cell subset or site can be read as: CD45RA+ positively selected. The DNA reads TGTGCCAGCACCCCTCGCGGGGGCTTTGTCACTGAAGCTTTCTTT. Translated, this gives CASTPRGGFVTEAFF.